The clone carrying this TCR beta chain was observed a few times. No antigen is known for it. This entry comes from a study of PD-1 blockade in classical Hodgkin lymphoma. Findings and limits, study-wide: The causes of the repertoire differences, possibly disease activity or prior therapy, remain undefined.

Method: immunoSEQ multiplex PCR; TCRdb's copy keeps in-frame clones and lacks some. The data contain fewer than 20,000 clones, 80% to 90% of them singletons. This CDR3 comprises 14 residues. Germline-derived CDR1 and CDR2 are SGHKS and YYEKEE (reference sequence). The germline V and J ends were trimmed by 0 bases and 1 base, with 7 bases remaining between them. Patients all relapsed after autologous stem cell transplantation, and there was variation in brentuximab vedotin exposure. This clonotype originated in a human donor with classical Hodgkin lymphoma. Sequencing used peripheral blood mononuclear cells (PBMCs), obtained before the second cycle of nivolumab. The chain joins TRBV5-5 to TRBJ1-1; no clear D. CDR3 coding DNA: TGTGCCAGCAGCTTGGATTCCGGGAACACTGAAGCTTTCTTT. Protein: CASSLDSGNTEAFF.